The subject of this entry is one T cell receptor (beta chain). TCRdb keeps only in-frame clones here, not all; method: immunoSEQ multiplex PCR. The table has roughly 70,000 clones, approximately 80% seen once. The source of the sample is a study of cytotoxic CD8 clonotypes in ibrutinib-treated CLL. Study background: With a range of 6 to 36, the median treatment time before response samples were taken was around 12 months. Mean values per sample were 255,043 productive templates and 94,082 productive rearrangements.

Per the germline V gene, CDR1 is MNHEY and CDR2 is SMNVEV (reference sequence). Trimming left V 2 bases short and J 9 bases short, with 13 bases between. CDR3 length: 13 residues. This specimen was PBMCs, taken at disease progression, from a patient treated with ibrutinib. The chain combines TRBV27 with TRBJ1-2; a possible D gene is TRBD1 (5 bases). The receptor was derived from a human donor with chronic lymphocytic leukemia. The CDR3 DNA reads TGTGCCAGCAGTTTAGGGGCACTCCGGCGCTACACCTTC. It specifies CASSLGALRRYTF.